Below, 17 T cell receptor beta chains from the same sample are listed, as sequenced in a study of shared clonotypes between healthy human individuals (dated by TCRdb to 2019 to 2021). For the CD8 naive samples, CD45RO-negative cells were positively selected for CCR7, yielding a CD45RA+CCR7+ population from which TemRA cells were excluded. The library was obtained by the immunoSEQ multiplex PCR assay. TCRdb provides this immuneACCESS table in a form limited to in-frame rearrangements. Some clones are lacking; in checked studies, under half of them reflect an unresolved V gene, and why the rest are absent is not known. The sample records 2 million to 2.5 million clones, more than 85% of which are singletons. The top ten clonotypes cover under 2% of the sample. Sequencing was carried out using naive CD8+ T cells from PBMCs. The cell subset or site label of this sample denotes: CD45RA+CCR7+. The receptor set was obtained from a young man in good health. Some clones in this sample may be carry-over from other donors' samples.

The chain joins TRBV7-9 to TRBJ1-5; D unresolved. The CDR3 consists of 16 residues. V was clipped by 5 bases and J by 2 bases, with 16 bases between them. Germline CDR1 SEHNR, CDR2 FQNEAQ (reference sequence). The CDR3 region has the DNA TGTGCCAGCAGCCCTCAGGACCCCGGCGGCAATCAGCCCCAGCATTTT. Its translation: CASSPQDPGGNQPQHF.

This chain joins TRBV7-6 and TRBJ2-7, with a weak D call TRBD2 (6 bases). The V end lost 5 bases, the J end lost 6 bases, and 20 bases lay between the germline ends. Germline assignment: CDR1 SGHVS and CDR2 FNYEAQ. The CDR3 is 15 residues long. CDR3 coding DNA: TGTGCCAGCAGCCGGGGGACGCACACTGGGGGCGAGCAGTACTTC. Translating gives CASSRGTHTGGEQYF.

About this clone itself: Other DNA sequences from this sample encode an identical CDR3 as well. The chain combines TRBV29-1 with TRBJ2-2, with D unclear. Between the trimmed V and J ends, which lost 4 bases and 6 bases, there was a span of 6 bases. CDR1 and CDR2 from the germline V gene are SQVTM and ANQGSEA. This CDR3 has 11 amino acids. CDR3 sequence (DNA): TGCAGCGTTGCTGGGGCCGGGGAGCTGTTTTTT. Protein product: CSVAGAGELFF.

The chain employs TRBV27 and TRBJ2-5; 13 bases agree with TRBD2. Per the germline V gene, CDR1 is MNHEY and CDR2 is SMNVEV (reference sequence). V lost 3 bases to trimming and J lost 5 bases; unmatched junction nucleotides: 12. The CDR3 covers 18 residues. The CDR3 reads CASSFLKTSGRALETQYF. CDR3 DNA: TGTGCCAGCAGTTTTTTGAAAACTAGCGGGAGGGCACTGGAGACCCAGTACTTC.

The chain couples TRBV7-8 to TRBJ1-2; D unresolved. The CDR3 contains 16 residues. Trimming shortened V by 3 bases and J by 2 bases, and 16 bases separated the two germline ends. The germline gives CDR1 SGHVS, CDR2 FQNEAQ. CDR3 in DNA: TGTGCCAGCAGCTTCCTACAAGGGATATCGAACTATGGCTACACCTTC. As protein: CASSFLQGISNYGYTF.

This chain joins TRBV2 and TRBJ2-5; 7 positions agree with TRBD1. V was clipped by 8 bases and J by 5 bases; unmatched bases: 11. Germline V gives CDR1 SNHLY, CDR2 FYNNEI. The length of the CDR3 is 14 residues. The CDR3 region is CASGRYRGGETQYF. In DNA, the CDR3 is TGTGCCAGCGGACGATACAGGGGCGGCGAGACCCAGTACTTC.

J is TRBJ1-2 and V is TRBV7-9; TRBD1 matches 10 bases. Germline-derived CDR1 and CDR2 are SEHNR and FQNEAQ (reference sequence). The CDR3 is 14 amino acids. V shed 1 base and J 7 bases; nucleotides not matched to a gene: 3. CDR3 in amino acids: CASSLDGTGVGYTF. CDR3 nucleotide sequence: TGTGCCAGCAGCTTAGATGGGACAGGGGTTGGCTACACCTTC.

This clone was detected only a few times. This chain uses TRBV19 with TRBJ2-7, with D unresolved. Per the germline V gene, CDR1 is LNHDA and CDR2 is SQIVND (reference sequence). CDR3 length: 13 amino acids. Trimming pared 4 bases from V and 2 bases from J, leaving 9 bases between. CDR3 in amino acids: CASSTGVTYEQYF. The CDR3 region has the DNA TGTGCCAGTAGTACAGGCGTGACCTACGAGCAGTACTTC. Full variable domain (rest looked up from reference TRBV19 and TRBJ2-7): DGGITQSPKYLFRKEGQNVTLSCEQNLNHDAMYWYRQDPGQGLRLIYYSQIVNDFQKGDIAEGYSVSREKKESFPLTVTSAQKNPTAFYLCASSTGVTYEQYFGPGTRLTVT.

The V gene is TRBV6-5, the J gene TRBJ2-1, with 11 bases identical to TRBD2. The trim removed 0 bases at V and 7 bases at J, leaving 5 bases unmatched. Germline lookup yields CDR1 MNHEY and CDR2 SVGAGI. This CDR3 is 16 amino acids long. The CDR3 is CASSYSIAGGRNEQFF. In DNA form, the CDR3 reads TGTGCCAGCAGTTACTCAATAGCGGGAGGGAGGAATGAGCAGTTCTTC.

This chain connects TRBV7-9 to TRBJ2-2; 7 bases align to TRBD1. Trimming took 3 bases from V and 1 from J; bases not matched to a gene: 5. Germline-derived CDR1 and CDR2 are SEHNR and FQNEAQ (reference sequence). The CDR3 has 16 residues. The CDR3 DNA reads TGTGCCAGCAGCTTCCCTTGGGACAGGAACACCGGGGAGCTGTTTTTT. Protein: CASSFPWDRNTGELFF.

V is TRBV28 and J is TRBJ2-5; TRBD1 agrees at 8 bases. The CDR3 sequence is 14 residues long. Trimming took 7 bases from V and 6 from J; bases not matched to a gene: 10. CDR1 and CDR2 (germline): MDHEN, SYDVKM. CDR3 residues: CASNSPRGRQTQYF. CDR3 bases: TGTGCCAGCAACTCCCCCAGGGGGCGGCAGACCCAGTACTTC.

The chain carries TRBV28 and TRBJ2-5; 10 bases match TRBD1. The trim removed 4 bases at V and 4 bases at J, leaving 15 bases unmatched. The CDR3 consists of 18 residues. Germline CDR1 and CDR2: MDHEN and SYDVKM. The CDR3 loop is CASSYTPGQGIKRETQYF. CDR3 DNA: TGTGCCAGCAGTTATACCCCGGGACAGGGGATCAAGCGAGAGACCCAGTACTTC.

The chain recombines TRBV28 with TRBJ2-5, with D tentatively TRBD1 (7 bases). This CDR3 is 16 amino acids long. The V gene's germline CDR1 is MDHEN and CDR2 SYDVKM. Trimming took 6 bases from V and 5 from J, leaving 22 bases between them. CDR3 DNA: TGTGCCAGCAGCTCTGCAGGGGGGTGGGGCCTCGAGACCCAGTACTTC. This codes for CASSSAGGWGLETQYF. The whole variable domain, remainder taken from reference TRBV28 and TRBJ2-5, is DVKVTQSSRYLVKRTGEKVFLECVQDMDHENMFWYRQDPGLGLRLIYFSYDVKMKEKGDIPEGYSVSREKKERFSLILESASTNQTSMYLCASSSAGGWGLETQYFGPGTRLLVL.

This chain joins TRBV28 and TRBJ2-5; D call uncertain. This CDR3 spans 14 amino acids. V was clipped by 5 bases and J by 5 bases, with 15 bases between them. Looked up from germline, CDR1 is MDHEN and CDR2 is SYDVKM. As DNA, the CDR3 is TGTGCCAGCAGTCAATCCGGACGACGTGAGACCCAGTACTTC. This translates into CASSQSGRRETQYF.

The rearrangement links TRBV5-1 to TRBJ2-7; TRBD2 agrees at 12 bases. The CDR3 consists of 16 residues. Per germline, CDR1 SGHRS and CDR2 YFSETQ. Trimming removed 0 bases from V and 2 bases from J; junction bases left unmatched: 3. The CDR3 reads CASSLGTSGAPYEQYF. The CDR3 region has the DNA TGCGCCAGCAGCTTGGGGACTAGCGGGGCCCCCTACGAGCAGTACTTC.

The rearrangement uses TRBV9 and TRBJ1-2; D ambiguous. Per germline, CDR1 SGDLS and CDR2 YYNGEE. The CDR3 extends over 13 amino acids. V was shortened by 0 bases and J by 0 bases, with 3 bases between the two germline ends. In DNA form, the CDR3 reads TGTGCCAGCAGCGTAGAGGCTAACTATGGCTACACCTTC. Amino acids: CASSVEANYGYTF.

A remark on this clone: Other DNA sequences in this sample translate to the same CDR3. The rearrangement links TRBV27 to TRBJ2-1, with D perhaps TRBD1 or TRBD2 (6 bases each). The CDR3 is made up of 13 amino acids. V shed 5 bases and J shed 10 bases, with 15 bases lying between them. Per the germline V gene, CDR1 is MNHEY and CDR2 is SMNVEV (reference sequence). For the CDR3, the DNA is TGTGCCAGCAGTCTTCTCGGCGGGACAGAGCAGTTCTTC. This codes for CASSLLGGTEQFF.